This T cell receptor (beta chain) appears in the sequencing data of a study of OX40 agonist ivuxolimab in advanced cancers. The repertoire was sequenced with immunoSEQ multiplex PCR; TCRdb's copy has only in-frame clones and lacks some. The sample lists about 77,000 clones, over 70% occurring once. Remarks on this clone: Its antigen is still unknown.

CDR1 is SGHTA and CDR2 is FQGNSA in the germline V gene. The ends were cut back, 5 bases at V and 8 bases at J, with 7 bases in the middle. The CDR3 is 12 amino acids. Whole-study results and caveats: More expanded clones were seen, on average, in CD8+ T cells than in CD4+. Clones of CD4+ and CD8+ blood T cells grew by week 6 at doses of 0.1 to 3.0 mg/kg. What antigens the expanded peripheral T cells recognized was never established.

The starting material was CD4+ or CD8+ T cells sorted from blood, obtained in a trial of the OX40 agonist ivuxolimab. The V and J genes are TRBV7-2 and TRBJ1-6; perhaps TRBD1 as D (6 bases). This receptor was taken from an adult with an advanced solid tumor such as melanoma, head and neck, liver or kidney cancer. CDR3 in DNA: TGTGCCAGCAGCCCAGGGGATTCACCCCTCCACTTT. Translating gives CASSPGDSPLHF. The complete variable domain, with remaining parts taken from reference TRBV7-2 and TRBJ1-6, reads GAGVSQSPSNKVTEKGKDVELRCDPISGHTALYWYRQSLGQGLEFLIYFQGNSAPDKSGLPSDRFSAERTGGSVSTLTIQRTQQEDSAVYLCASSPGDSPLHFGNGTRLTVT.